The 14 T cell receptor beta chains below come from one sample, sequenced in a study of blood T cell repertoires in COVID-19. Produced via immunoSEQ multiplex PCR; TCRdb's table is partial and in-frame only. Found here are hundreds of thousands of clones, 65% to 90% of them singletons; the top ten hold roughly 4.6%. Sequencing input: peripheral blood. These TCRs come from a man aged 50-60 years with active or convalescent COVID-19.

The CDR3 reads CASSSLGEGEKLFF. CDR3 bases: TGTGCCAGCAGCTCTCTCGGGGAAGGAGAAAAACTGTTTTTT. This chain links TRBV5-6 with TRBJ1-4; D is undetermined. Germline CDR1 SGHDT, CDR2 YYEEEE. The CDR3 is 14 amino acids. The V end was cut by 3 bases, the J end by 8 bases, with 14 bases between.

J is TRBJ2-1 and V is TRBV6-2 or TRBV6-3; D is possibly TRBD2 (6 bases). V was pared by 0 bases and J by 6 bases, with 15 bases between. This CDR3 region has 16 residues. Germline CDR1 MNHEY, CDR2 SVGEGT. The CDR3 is CASSYSTGRLGNEQFF. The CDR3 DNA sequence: TGTGCCAGCAGTTACTCGACCGGACGACTAGGCAATGAGCAGTTCTTC.

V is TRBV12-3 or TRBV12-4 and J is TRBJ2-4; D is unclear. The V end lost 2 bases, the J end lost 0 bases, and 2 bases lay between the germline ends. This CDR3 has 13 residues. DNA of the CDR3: TGTGCCAGCAGTTTACTAGCCAAAAACATTCAGTACTTC. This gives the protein CASSLLAKNIQYF.

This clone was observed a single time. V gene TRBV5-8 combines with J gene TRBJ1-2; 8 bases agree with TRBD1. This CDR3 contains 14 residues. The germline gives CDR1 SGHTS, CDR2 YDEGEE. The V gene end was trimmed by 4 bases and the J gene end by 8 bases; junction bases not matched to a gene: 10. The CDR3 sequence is CASSLSRGRSGYTF. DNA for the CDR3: TGTGCCAGCAGCCTGTCCAGGGGGCGTTCAGGCTACACCTTC. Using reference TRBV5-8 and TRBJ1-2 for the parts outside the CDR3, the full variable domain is EAGVTQSPTHLIKTRGQQATLRCSPISGHTSVYWYQQALGLGLQFLLWYDEGEERNRGNFPPRFSGRQFPNYSSELNVNALELEDSALYLCASSLSRGRSGYTFGSGTRLTVV.

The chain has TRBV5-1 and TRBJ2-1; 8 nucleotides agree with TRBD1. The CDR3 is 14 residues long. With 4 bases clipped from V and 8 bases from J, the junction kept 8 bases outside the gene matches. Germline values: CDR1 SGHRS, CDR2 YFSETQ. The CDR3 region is CASSKGQVLDEQFF. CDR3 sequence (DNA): TGCGCCAGCAGCAAGGGACAGGTGTTGGATGAGCAGTTCTTC.

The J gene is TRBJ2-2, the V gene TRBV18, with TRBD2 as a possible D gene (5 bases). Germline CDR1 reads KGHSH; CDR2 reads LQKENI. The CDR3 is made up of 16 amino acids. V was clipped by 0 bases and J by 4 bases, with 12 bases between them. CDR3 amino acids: CASSPPNGLLTGELFF. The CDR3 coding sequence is TGTGCCAGCTCACCACCGAACGGACTCCTCACCGGGGAGCTGTTTTTT.

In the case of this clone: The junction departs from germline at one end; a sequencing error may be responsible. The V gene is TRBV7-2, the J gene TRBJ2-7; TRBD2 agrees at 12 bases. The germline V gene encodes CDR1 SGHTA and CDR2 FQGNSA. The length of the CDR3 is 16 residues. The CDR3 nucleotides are TGTGCCAGCAGCCTAGCGGGAGGGCCTCGTTCGGGGGAGCAGTACTTC. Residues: CASSLAGGPRSGEQYF.

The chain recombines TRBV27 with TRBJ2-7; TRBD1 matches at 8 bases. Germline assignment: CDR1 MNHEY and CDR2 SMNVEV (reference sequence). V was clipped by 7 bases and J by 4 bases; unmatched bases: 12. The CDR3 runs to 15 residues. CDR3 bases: TGTGCCAGCAAACGGCAGACAGGGGAGAGGTACGAGCAGTACTTC. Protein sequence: CASKRQTGERYEQYF.

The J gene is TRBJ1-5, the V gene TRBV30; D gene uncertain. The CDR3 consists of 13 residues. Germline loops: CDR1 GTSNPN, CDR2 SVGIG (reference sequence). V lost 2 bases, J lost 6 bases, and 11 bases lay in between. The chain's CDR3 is CAWSREISQPQHF. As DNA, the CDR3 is TGTGCCTGGAGTCGGGAGATTAGTCAGCCCCAGCATTTT.

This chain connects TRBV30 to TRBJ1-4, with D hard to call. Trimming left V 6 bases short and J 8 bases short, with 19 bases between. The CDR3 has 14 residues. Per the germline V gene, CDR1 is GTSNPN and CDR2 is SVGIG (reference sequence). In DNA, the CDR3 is TGTGCCTGTTCTCTACCCGGAGGGCGCGAAAAACTGTTTTTT. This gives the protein CACSLPGGREKLFF.

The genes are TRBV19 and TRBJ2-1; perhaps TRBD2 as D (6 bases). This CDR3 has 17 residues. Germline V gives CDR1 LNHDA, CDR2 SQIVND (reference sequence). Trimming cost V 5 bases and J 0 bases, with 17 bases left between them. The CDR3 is CASSLGGLRSSYNEQFF. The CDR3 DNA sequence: TGTGCCAGTAGTCTCGGAGGGCTCCGGAGCTCCTACAATGAGCAGTTCTTC. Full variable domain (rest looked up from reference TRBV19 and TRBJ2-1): DGGITQSPKYLFRKEGQNVTLSCEQNLNHDAMYWYRQDPGQGLRLIYYSQIVNDFQKGDIAEGYSVSREKKESFPLTVTSAQKNPTAFYLCASSLGGLRSSYNEQFFGPGTRLTVL.

This CDR3 reads CATSGGQGVGETQYF. Written as DNA, the CDR3 is TGTGCCACCAGCGGGGGACAGGGTGTCGGGGAGACCCAGTACTTC. The chain uses TRBV15 and TRBJ2-5, with 9 bases identical to TRBD1. Per the germline V gene, CDR1 is LNHNV and CDR2 is YYDKDF (reference sequence). V gave up 5 bases and J gave up 5 bases; unmatched junction bases: 9. The CDR3 is made up of 15 amino acids.

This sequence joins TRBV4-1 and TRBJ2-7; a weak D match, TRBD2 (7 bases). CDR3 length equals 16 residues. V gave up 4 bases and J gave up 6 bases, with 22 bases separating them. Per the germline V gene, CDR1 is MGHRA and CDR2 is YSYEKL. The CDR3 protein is CASSPTGAGLTGEQYF. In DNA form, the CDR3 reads TGCGCCAGCAGCCCAACGGGGGCGGGACTAACGGGCGAGCAGTACTTC.

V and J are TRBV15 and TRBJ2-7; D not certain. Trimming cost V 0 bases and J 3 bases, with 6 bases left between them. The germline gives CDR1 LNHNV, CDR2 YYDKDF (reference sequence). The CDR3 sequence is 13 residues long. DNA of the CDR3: TGTGCCACCAGCAGAGATAACTTCTACGAGCAGTACTTC. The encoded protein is CATSRDNFYEQYF.